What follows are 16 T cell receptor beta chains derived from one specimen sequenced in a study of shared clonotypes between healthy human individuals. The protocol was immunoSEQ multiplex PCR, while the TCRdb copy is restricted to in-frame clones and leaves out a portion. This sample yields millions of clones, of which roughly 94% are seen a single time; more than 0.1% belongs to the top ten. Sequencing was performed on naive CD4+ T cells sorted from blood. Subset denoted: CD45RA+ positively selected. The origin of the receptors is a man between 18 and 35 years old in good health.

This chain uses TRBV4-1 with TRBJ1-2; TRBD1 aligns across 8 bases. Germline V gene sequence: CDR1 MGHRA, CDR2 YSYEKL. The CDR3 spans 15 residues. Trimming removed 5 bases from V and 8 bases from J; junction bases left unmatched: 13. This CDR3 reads CASSVRDRPEYGYTF. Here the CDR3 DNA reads TGCGCCAGCAGCGTCCGGGACAGGCCTGAATACGGCTACACCTTC.

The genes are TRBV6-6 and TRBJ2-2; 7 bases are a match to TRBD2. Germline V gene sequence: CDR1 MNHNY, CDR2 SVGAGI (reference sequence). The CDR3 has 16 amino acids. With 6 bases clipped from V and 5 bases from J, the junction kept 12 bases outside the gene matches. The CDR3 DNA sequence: TGTGCCAGCAGACTAACGGGGCAGGGAGGGACCGGGGAGCTGTTTTTT. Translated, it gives CASRLTGQGGTGELFF.

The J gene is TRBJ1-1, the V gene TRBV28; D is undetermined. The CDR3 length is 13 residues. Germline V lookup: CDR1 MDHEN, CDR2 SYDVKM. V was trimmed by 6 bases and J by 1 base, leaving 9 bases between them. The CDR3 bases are TGTGCCAGCAGGTTCCGGGGGAACACTGAAGCTTTCTTT. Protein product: CASRFRGNTEAFF.

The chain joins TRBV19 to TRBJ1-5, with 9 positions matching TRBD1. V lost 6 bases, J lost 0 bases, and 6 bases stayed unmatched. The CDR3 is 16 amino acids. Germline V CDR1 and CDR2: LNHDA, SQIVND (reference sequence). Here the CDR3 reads CASRPGQGNSNQPQHF. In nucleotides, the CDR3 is TGTGCCAGTAGGCCGGGACAGGGAAATAGCAATCAGCCCCAGCATTTT.

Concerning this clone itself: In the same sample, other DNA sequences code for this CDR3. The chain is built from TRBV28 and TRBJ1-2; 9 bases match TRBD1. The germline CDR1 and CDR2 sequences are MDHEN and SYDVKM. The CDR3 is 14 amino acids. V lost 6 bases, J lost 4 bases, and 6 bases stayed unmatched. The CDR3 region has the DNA TGTGCCAGCAGCCCGGGACAGGGTCCCTATGGCTACACCTTC. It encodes CASSPGQGPYGYTF.

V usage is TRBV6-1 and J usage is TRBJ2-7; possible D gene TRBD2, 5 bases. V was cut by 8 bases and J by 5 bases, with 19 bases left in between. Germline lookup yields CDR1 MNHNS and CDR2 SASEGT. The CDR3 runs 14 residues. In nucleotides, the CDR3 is TGTGCCAGCCACACGAGGGTACGTTCCCACGAGCAGTACTTC. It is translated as CASHTRVRSHEQYF.

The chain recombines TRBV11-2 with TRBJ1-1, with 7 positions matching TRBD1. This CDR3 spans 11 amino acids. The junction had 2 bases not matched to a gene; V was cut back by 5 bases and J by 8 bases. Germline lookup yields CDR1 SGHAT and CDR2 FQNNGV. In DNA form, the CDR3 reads TGTGCCAGCAGCCCAGGGGGAGAAGCTTTCTTT. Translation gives CASSPGGEAFF. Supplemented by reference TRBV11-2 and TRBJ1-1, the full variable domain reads EAGVAQSPRYKIIEKRQSVAFWCNPISGHATLYWYQQILGQGPKLLIQFQNNGVVDDSQLPKDRFSAERLKGVDSTLKIQPAKLEDSAVYLCASSPGGEAFFGQGTRLTVV.

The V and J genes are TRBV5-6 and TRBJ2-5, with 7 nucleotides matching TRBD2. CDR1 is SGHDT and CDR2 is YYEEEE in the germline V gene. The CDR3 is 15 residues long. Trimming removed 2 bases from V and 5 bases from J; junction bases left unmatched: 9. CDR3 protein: CASSLGGLGVETQYF. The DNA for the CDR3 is TGTGCCAGCAGCTTAGGTGGACTAGGGGTGGAGACCCAGTACTTC.

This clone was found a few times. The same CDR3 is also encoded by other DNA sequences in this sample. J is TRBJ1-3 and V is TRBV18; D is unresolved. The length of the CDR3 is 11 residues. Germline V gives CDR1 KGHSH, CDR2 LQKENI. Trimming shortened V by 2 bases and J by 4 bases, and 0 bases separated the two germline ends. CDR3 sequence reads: CASSPGNTIYF. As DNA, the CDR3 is TGTGCCAGCTCACCAGGAAACACCATATATTTT.

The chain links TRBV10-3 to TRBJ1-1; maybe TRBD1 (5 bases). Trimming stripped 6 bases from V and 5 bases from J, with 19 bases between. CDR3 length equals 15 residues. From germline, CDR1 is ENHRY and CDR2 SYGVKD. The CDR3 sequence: CAISGGAATGTEAFF. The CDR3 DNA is TGTGCCATCAGCGGGGGAGCCGCAACGGGGACTGAAGCTTTCTTT.

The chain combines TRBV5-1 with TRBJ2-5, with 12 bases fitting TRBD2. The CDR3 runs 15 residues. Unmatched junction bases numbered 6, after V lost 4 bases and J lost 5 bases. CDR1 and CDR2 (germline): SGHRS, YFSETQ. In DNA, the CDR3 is TGCGCCAGCAGCCTCGGACTAGCGGGGTCTGAGACCCAGTACTTC. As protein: CASSLGLAGSETQYF.

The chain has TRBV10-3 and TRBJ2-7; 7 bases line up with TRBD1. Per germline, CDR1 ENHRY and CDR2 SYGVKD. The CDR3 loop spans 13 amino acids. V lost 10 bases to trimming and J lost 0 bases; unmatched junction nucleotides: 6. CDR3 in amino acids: CATNRDSSYEQYF. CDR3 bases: TGTGCCACTAACCGGGACAGCTCCTACGAGCAGTACTTC.

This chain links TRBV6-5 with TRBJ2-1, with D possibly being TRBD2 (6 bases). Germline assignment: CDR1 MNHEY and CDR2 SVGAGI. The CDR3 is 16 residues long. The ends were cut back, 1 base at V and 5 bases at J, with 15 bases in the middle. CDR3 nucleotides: TGTGCCAGCAGTTACTATGGGGGAGGCAACGACAATGAGCAGTTCTTC. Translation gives CASSYYGGGNDNEQFF.

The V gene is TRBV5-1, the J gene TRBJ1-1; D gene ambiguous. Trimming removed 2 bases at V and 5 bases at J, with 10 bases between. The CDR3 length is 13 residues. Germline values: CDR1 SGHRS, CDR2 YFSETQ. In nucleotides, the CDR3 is TGCGCCAGCAGCTTAAACGGAGGAACTGAAGCTTTCTTT. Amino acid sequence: CASSLNGGTEAFF.

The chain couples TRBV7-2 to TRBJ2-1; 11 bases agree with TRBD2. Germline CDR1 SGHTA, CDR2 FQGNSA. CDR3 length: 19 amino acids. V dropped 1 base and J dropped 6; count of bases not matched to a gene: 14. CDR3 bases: TGTGCCAGCAGCTTAGGAGTACTAGCGGGAGCTCGAAGGGGCAATGAGCAGTTCTTC. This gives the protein CASSLGVLAGARRGNEQFF.

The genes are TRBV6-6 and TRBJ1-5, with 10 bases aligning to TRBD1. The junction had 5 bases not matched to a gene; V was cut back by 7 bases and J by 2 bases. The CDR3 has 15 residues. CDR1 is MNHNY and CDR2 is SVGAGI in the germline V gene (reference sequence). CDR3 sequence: CASKTGGAGNQPQHF. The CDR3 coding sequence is TGTGCCAGCAAGACAGGGGGCGCGGGCAATCAGCCCCAGCATTTT.